The 27 T cell receptor beta chains reported below all come from one sample, sequenced in a study of blood T cell repertoires in COVID-19. Profiling relied on immunoSEQ multiplex PCR, and the TCRdb table lists in-frame clones only, not all of them. The data show approximately 97,000 clones, about nine tenths seen once. Sequenced material: peripheral blood. The receptors were gathered from a man aged 18 to 35 with acute or convalescent COVID-19.

This clone was picked up one time. The chain links TRBV27 to TRBJ2-3; 8 bases are a match to TRBD1. There are 16 residues in the CDR3. V dropped 7 bases and J dropped 3; count of bases not matched to a gene: 12. CDR1 and CDR2 from the germline V gene are MNHEY and SMNVEV (reference sequence). The CDR3 is CASNPDPDRVTDTQYF. DNA of the CDR3: TGTGCCAGCAACCCGGACCCGGACAGGGTTACAGATACGCAGTATTTT.

V and J are TRBV2 and TRBJ2-5, with a weak D call TRBD1 (6 bases). Trimming took off 4 bases at V and 0 bases at J, with 9 bases between the two ends. This CDR3 contains 14 residues. From germline, CDR1 is SNHLY and CDR2 FYNNEI. CDR3 loop: CASSGTAYQETQYF. Written as DNA, the CDR3 is TGTGCCAGCAGTGGGACAGCCTACCAAGAGACCCAGTACTTC.

The chain combines TRBV30 with TRBJ2-5, with 11 bases that match TRBD2. Germline V lookup: CDR1 GTSNPN, CDR2 SVGIG (reference sequence). The junction had 7 bases not matched to a gene; V was cut back by 2 bases and J by 2 bases. There are 16 residues in the CDR3. The CDR3 DNA is TGTGCCTGGAGTTCTGTAGCGGGAGGGCGACAAGAGACCCAGTACTTC. This translates into CAWSSVAGGRQETQYF.

The chain combines TRBV19 with TRBJ2-1; 10 bases are shared with TRBD2. This CDR3 is built from 16 residues. The germline gives CDR1 LNHDA, CDR2 SQIVND (reference sequence). The J segment lost 7 bases and the V segment lost 1 base, leaving 7 bases of the junction unmatched. DNA for the CDR3: TGTGCCAGTAGTATAGTAGGGCTAGCGGGAGTGAATGAGCAGTTCTTC. Translated, it gives CASSIVGLAGVNEQFF.

This clone came up a few times. The chain uses TRBV10-2 and TRBJ2-7; TRBD1 agrees at 11 bases. V gave up 6 bases and J gave up 0 bases; unmatched junction bases: 10. The CDR3 length is 17 residues. Germline CDR1 WSHSY, CDR2 SAAADI. The CDR3 coding sequence is TGCGCCAGCAGGGACAGGGGGCTTGCACCCATCTCCTACGAGCAGTACTTC. The encoded protein is CASRDRGLAPISYEQYF.

The chain links TRBV27 to TRBJ1-2, with 10 bases aligning to TRBD1. The CDR3 has 16 residues. V was clipped by 4 bases and J by 6 bases; unmatched bases: 11. Germline loops: CDR1 MNHEY, CDR2 SMNVEV (reference sequence). The CDR3 sequence is CASSSRRLDRGHGYTF. DNA of the CDR3: TGTGCCAGCAGTTCCCGCCGCCTCGACAGGGGGCATGGCTACACCTTC.

The DNA of the CDR3 is TGCGCCAGCAGCTTGACAGTCGGGAACACTGAAGCTTTCTTT. It translates to CASSLTVGNTEAFF. V is TRBV5-1 and J is TRBJ1-1; D remains ambiguous. Trimming left V 1 base short and J 1 base short, with 8 bases between. This CDR3 contains 14 residues. The germline V gene has CDR1 SGHRS and CDR2 YFSETQ.

The rearrangement uses TRBV19 and TRBJ1-4; 8 nucleotides align to TRBD1. CDR1 is LNHDA, CDR2 SQIVND, per germline (reference sequence). The CDR3 runs 15 residues. Trimming removed 1 base from V and 8 bases from J; junction bases left unmatched: 6. The DNA for the CDR3 is TGTGCCAGTAGTATAGTGGGACAGGCGTACGAAAAACTGTTTTTT. Protein product: CASSIVGQAYEKLFF.

The chain's CDR3 is CASSVATGQGVEAFF. The CDR3 DNA reads as TGTGCCAGCAGCGTAGCTACGGGACAGGGGGTTGAAGCTTTCTTT. The chain uses TRBV9 and TRBJ1-1, with TRBD1 matching 11 bases. Germline lookup yields CDR1 SGDLS and CDR2 YYNGEE. The length of the CDR3 is 15 residues. Trimming took 0 bases from V and 7 from J; bases not matched to a gene: 5.

The chain couples TRBV25-1 to TRBJ1-5; no firm D call. This CDR3 contains 17 residues. V was clipped by 2 bases and J by 5 bases, with 19 bases between them. Germline CDR1 MGHDK, CDR2 SYGVNS. The CDR3 region has the DNA TGTGCCAGCAGTGAACCGCTACCGGCAGGATTGGATCAGCCCCAGCATTTT. The encoded protein is CASSEPLPAGLDQPQHF. The whole variable domain, filled in from reference TRBV25-1 and TRBJ1-5, reads EADIYQTPRYLVIGTGKKITLECSQTMGHDKMYWYQQDPGMELHLIHYSYGVNSTEKGDLSSESTVSRIRTEHFPLTLESARPSHTSQYLCASSEPLPAGLDQPQHFGDGTRLSIL.

The CDR3 nucleotides are TGTGCCACCAGTGATTTAGGGACTAGCGGGGTTTTGGAGCAGTTCTTC. This sequence encodes CATSDLGTSGVLEQFF. The chain uses TRBV24-1 and TRBJ2-1, with 13 bases aligning to TRBD2. The CDR3 spans 16 residues. Losses at the gene ends were 1 base for V and 10 bases for J; bases not matched to a gene: 6. Germline CDR1 reads KGHDR; CDR2 reads SFDVKD.

This clone has only a few counts. V and J are TRBV29-1 and TRBJ1-1; TRBD1 matches 7 bases. The V gene's germline CDR1 is SQVTM and CDR2 ANQGSEA. With 6 bases clipped from V and 6 bases from J, the junction kept 7 bases outside the gene matches. The CDR3 totals 12 residues. This CDR3 is CSVIRQGAEAFF. The CDR3, as DNA: TGCAGCGTCATTCGGCAGGGGGCTGAAGCTTTCTTT.

The V gene is TRBV7-8, the J gene TRBJ1-1; maybe TRBD1 (5 bases). There are 14 residues in the CDR3. Germline values: CDR1 SGHVS, CDR2 FQNEAQ. V was cut by 6 bases and J by 5 bases, with 16 bases left in between. The CDR3 loop reads CASRPVRGNTEAFF. CDR3 bases: TGTGCCAGCAGGCCAGTCCGGGGGAATACTGAAGCTTTCTTT. Full variable domain (remainder filled in from reference TRBV7-8 and TRBJ1-1): GAGVSQSPRYKVAKRGQDVALRCDPISGHVSLFWYQQALGQGPEFLTYFQNEAQLDKSGLPSDRFFAERPEGSVSTLKIQRTQQEDSAVYLCASRPVRGNTEAFFGQGTRLTVV.

The J gene is TRBJ1-3, the V gene TRBV12-5; the D gene is possibly TRBD1 (5 bases). V lost 1 base to trimming and J lost 0 bases, with 19 bases between them. The germline gives CDR1 LGHNT, CDR2 FRNRAP. The CDR3 is 19 amino acids. For the CDR3, the DNA is TGTGCTAGTGGTTTGGCGATCGGTCGGTACAGGAGCTCTGGAAACACCATATATTTT. Protein: CASGLAIGRYRSSGNTIYF.

This chain joins TRBV28 and TRBJ1-5; D is unresolved. V dropped 6 bases and J dropped 0 bases, with 6 bases sitting between them. The CDR3 contains 13 residues. Looked up from germline, CDR1 is MDHEN and CDR2 is SYDVKM. For the CDR3, the DNA is TGTGCCAGCAGATCTTATAGCAATCAGCCCCAGCATTTT. It encodes CASRSYSNQPQHF.

This chain uses TRBV19 with TRBJ2-1; a possible D gene is TRBD1 (6 bases). Per germline, CDR1 LNHDA and CDR2 SQIVND (reference sequence). Trimming pared 0 bases from V and 7 bases from J, leaving 16 bases between. The CDR3 loop spans 16 amino acids. The CDR3 here is CASSIDRAQRGNEQFF. CDR3 sequence (DNA): TGTGCCAGTAGTATAGACAGGGCCCAGAGGGGGAATGAGCAGTTCTTC.

The chain links TRBV3-1 (or the pseudogene TRBV3-2) to TRBJ2-7; D is perhaps TRBD2 (6 bases). Germline-derived CDR1 and CDR2 are LGHDT and YNNKEL (reference sequence). V lost 4 bases and J lost 1, with 11 bases in between. This CDR3 has 14 residues. The CDR3 protein is CASSLGLNSYEQYF. The CDR3 coding sequence is TGTGCCAGCAGCCTGGGACTGAATTCCTACGAGCAGTACTTC.

The V and J genes are TRBV9 and TRBJ1-1; 9 bases agree with TRBD1. The ends lost 3 bases at V and 12 bases at J; junction bases unmatched: 12. The CDR3 consists of 14 residues. Germline loops: CDR1 SGDLS, CDR2 YYNGEE. CDR3 bases: TGTGCCAGCAGCGCCCAGGGACAGGGTAGTAGATCTTTCTTT. Protein: CASSAQGQGSRSFF.

This clone has only one observation. The chain has TRBV29-1 and TRBJ1-1; 7 bases match TRBD1. The CDR3 is made up of 14 amino acids. V trimming: 5 bases; J trimming: 3 bases; junction bases outside the gene matches: 9. Germline V gene data show CDR1 as SQVTM and CDR2 as ANQGSEA. The CDR3 loop reads CSVTVIQGHTEAFF. CDR3 nucleotide sequence: TGCAGCGTTACGGTCATACAGGGGCACACTGAAGCTTTCTTT.

The chain recombines TRBV19 with TRBJ1-1, with 8 bases matching TRBD1. The CDR3 spans 14 residues. Germline trimming cut 6 bases from V and 1 base from J; bases unmatched to any gene: 4. Germline V gene sequence: CDR1 LNHDA, CDR2 SQIVND (reference sequence). This chain's CDR3 is CASSNRGGNTEAFF. Written as DNA, the CDR3 is TGTGCCAGTAGCAACAGGGGGGGGAACACTGAAGCTTTCTTT.

This chain connects TRBV10-1 to TRBJ2-7; 9 bases map to TRBD2. The CDR3 spans 13 residues. J gave up 11 bases and V 6 bases, and 11 bases lay outside the gene matches. The germline V gene has CDR1 WNHNN and CDR2 SYGVQD (reference sequence). CDR3 sequence reads: CASSGTSQTDKYF. As DNA, the CDR3 is TGCGCCAGCAGCGGGACTAGCCAAACGGATAAGTACTTC.

This chain links TRBV9 with TRBJ2-4, with a weak D call TRBD1 (5 bases). In germline, CDR1 is SGDLS, CDR2 YYNGEE. V was cut by 2 bases and J by 5 bases, with 14 bases left in between. The CDR3 is 15 residues long. CDR3 DNA sequence: TGTGCCAGCAGCGTCCACCCCGACAGTCAAAACATTCAGTACTTC. Amino acid sequence: CASSVHPDSQNIQYF.

This chain joins TRBV6-5 and TRBJ2-7; TRBD1 agrees at 8 bases. The germline V gene has CDR1 MNHEY and CDR2 SVGAGI. The V gene end was trimmed by 7 bases and the J gene end by 4 bases; junction bases not matched to a gene: 9. The CDR3 has 14 residues. The CDR3 region is CASTRQGKGYEQYF. DNA for the CDR3: TGTGCCAGCACCAGACAGGGGAAGGGATACGAGCAGTACTTC.

The rearrangement uses TRBV18 and TRBJ1-2; no clear D. Germline CDR1 is KGHSH and CDR2 is LQKENI. The CDR3 runs to 14 residues. The ends were cut back, 2 bases at V and 5 bases at J, with 12 bases in the middle. CDR3 residues: CASSPNGVSYGYTF. In DNA form, the CDR3 reads TGTGCCAGCTCACCAAACGGTGTCTCATATGGCTACACCTTC.

The chain is built from TRBV5-1 and TRBJ2-5; TRBD2 matches at 10 bases. The CDR3 runs 15 residues. The V and J ends lost 7 bases and 2 bases, in that order; junction bases with no gene match: 8. The germline V gene encodes CDR1 SGHRS and CDR2 YFSETQ. The DNA of the CDR3 is TGCGCCAGCGGCAGACTAGCGGGCAATCAAGAGACCCAGTACTTC. Its translation: CASGRLAGNQETQYF. The variable domain in full, with the rest retrieved from reference TRBV5-1 and TRBJ2-5, is KAGVTQTPRYLIKTRGQQVTLSCSPISGHRSVSWYQQTPGQGLQFLFEYFSETQRNKGNFPGRFSGRQFSNSRSEMNVSTLELGDSALYLCASGRLAGNQETQYFGPGTRLLVL.

The rearrangement joins TRBV11-3 to TRBJ2-1, with TRBD2 identical over 9 bases. This CDR3 has 17 amino acids. The V segment lost 2 bases and the J segment 7 bases; nucleotides outside the gene matches: 12. CDR1 is SGHNT and CDR2 is YENEEA in the germline V gene. The CDR3 loop is CASSLSHRASGMNEQFF. CDR3 nucleotides: TGTGCCAGCAGCTTATCCCATAGGGCTAGCGGGATGAATGAGCAGTTCTTC.

The chain is built from TRBV30 and TRBJ1-1; D possibly corresponds to TRBD1 (5 bases). Per germline, CDR1 GTSNPN and CDR2 SVGIG (reference sequence). This CDR3 has 16 amino acids. Trimming took off 3 bases at V and 1 base at J, with 18 bases between the two ends. The CDR3 coding sequence is TGTGCCTGGAGGAAGCTTACAGGAGTAAGGAACACTGAAGCTTTCTTT. Its translation is CAWRKLTGVRNTEAFF.